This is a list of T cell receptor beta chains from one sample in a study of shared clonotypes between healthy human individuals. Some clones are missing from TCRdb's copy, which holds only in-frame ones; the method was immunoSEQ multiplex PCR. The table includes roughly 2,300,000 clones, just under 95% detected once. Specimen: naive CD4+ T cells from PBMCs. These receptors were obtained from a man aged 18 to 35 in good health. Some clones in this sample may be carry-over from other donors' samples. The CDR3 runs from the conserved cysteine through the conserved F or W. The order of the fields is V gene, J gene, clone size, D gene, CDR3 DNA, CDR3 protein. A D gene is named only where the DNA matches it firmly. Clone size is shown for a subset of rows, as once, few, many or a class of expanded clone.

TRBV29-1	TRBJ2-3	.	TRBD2	TGCAGCACCATCCTCGCGGCGGGAGGGCCAGATACGCAGTATTTT	CSTILAAGGPDTQYF
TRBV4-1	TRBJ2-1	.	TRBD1	TGCGCCAGCAGCCAGCCATCTACAGGGGATGGGCAGTTCTTC	CASSQPSTGDGQFF
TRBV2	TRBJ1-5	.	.	TGTGCCAGCAGCGATACAGGGTGGAATCAGCCCCAGCATTTT	CASSDTGWNQPQHF
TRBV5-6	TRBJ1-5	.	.	TGTGCCAGCAGCTTGGGACAGTGGGATAGCAATCAGCCCCAGCATTTT	CASSLGQWDSNQPQHF
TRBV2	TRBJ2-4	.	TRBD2	TGTGCCAGCCAAAGGCGTGGACTAGCGGGAGGGCCGGCCAAAAACATTCAGTACTTC	CASQRRGLAGGPAKNIQYF
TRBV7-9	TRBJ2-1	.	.	TGTGCCAGCAGCCCAACACCCCGCGAGCAGTTCTTC	CASSPTPREQFF
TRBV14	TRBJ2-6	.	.	TGTGCCAGCAGCCAAGATCGCCTCTCTGGGGCCAACGTCCTGACTTTC	CASSQDRLSGANVLTF
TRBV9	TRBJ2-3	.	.	TGTGCCAGCAGCGCGGGACGTCACAACACAGATACGCAGTATTTT	CASSAGRHNTDTQYF
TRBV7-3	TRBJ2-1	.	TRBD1	TGTGCCAGCAGCCGGACAGGGGGCTCCTACAATGAGCAGTTCTTC	CASSRTGGSYNEQFF
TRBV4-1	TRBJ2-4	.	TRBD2	TGCGCCAGCAGCCCGCGCGGCGGGAGGACGAACATTCAGTACTTC	CASSPRGGRTNIQYF
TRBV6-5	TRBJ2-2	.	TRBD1	TGTGCCAGCAGAAACGACAGGGGAGGTACCGGGGAGCTGTTTTTT	CASRNDRGGTGELFF
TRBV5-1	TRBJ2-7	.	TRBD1	TGCGCCAGCAGCTTGGAAGGGACAGGGGTTGGGGAGCAGTACTTC	CASSLEGTGVGEQYF
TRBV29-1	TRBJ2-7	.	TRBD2	TGCAGCGCCCGCCGGTGGGGGGAGGGGACCTACGAGCAGTACTTC	CSARRWGEGTYEQYF
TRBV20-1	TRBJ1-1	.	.	TGCAGTGCTAGGCGAGGAGGAGAAGCTTTCTTT	CSARRGGEAFF
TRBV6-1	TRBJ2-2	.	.	TGTGCCAGCAGTGACCGGTGGCCCGGGGAGCTGTTTTTT	CASSDRWPGELFF
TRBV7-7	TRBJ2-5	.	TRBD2	TGTGCCAGCACCGGGACTAGCGGGGGGGAGACCCAGTACTTC	CASTGTSGGETQYF
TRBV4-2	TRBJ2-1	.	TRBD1	TGTGCCAGCAGCCAAGACCGACAGGGGGCCTTCTACAATGAGCAGTTCTTC	CASSQDRQGAFYNEQFF
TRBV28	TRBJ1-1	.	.	TGTGCCAGCAGGCCACCGGGAACGGGCACTGAAGCTTTCTTT	CASRPPGTGTEAFF
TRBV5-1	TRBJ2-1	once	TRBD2	TGCGCCAGCAGCCCCCCTCTTTTAGCGGGTAACGGGAATGAGCAGTTCTTC	CASSPPLLAGNGNEQFF
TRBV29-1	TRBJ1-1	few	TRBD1	TGCAGCGTCTACAGGGGGATTAACACTGAAGCTTTCTTT	CSVYRGINTEAFF
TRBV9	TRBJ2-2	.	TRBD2	TGTGCCAGCAGCGTAGTCGCGGGAGGGTACACCGGGGAGCTGTTTTTT	CASSVVAGGYTGELFF
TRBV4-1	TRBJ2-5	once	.	TGCGCCAGCAGCCAAATCTTAGGAAGCCAAGAGACCCAGTACTTC	CASSQILGSQETQYF
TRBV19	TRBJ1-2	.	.	TGTGCCAGTAGTATAAGGGGCGGCTATGGCTACACCTTC	CASSIRGGYGYTF
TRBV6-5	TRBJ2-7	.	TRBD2	TGTGCCAGCAGTTACACTAGCGGGAGCATCGAGCAGTACTTC	CASSYTSGSIEQYF
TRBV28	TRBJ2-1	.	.	TGTGCCAGCAGTTTATTTGGGGGACTTCTCCTCTTC	CASSLFGGLLLF
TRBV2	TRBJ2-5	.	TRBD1	TGTGCCAGCAGCCGAGGGACAGCTGAAAAGACCCAGTACTTC	CASSRGTAEKTQYF
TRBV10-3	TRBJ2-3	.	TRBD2	TGTGCCATCAGGCCCCTAGCGGGCGGGACAGATACGCAGTATTTT	CAIRPLAGGTDTQYF
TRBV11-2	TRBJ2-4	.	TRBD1	TGTGCCAGCAGCTTAGCTGTGAACAGGGGAGACATTCAGTACTTC	CASSLAVNRGDIQYF
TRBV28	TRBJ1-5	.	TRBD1	TGTGCCAGCAGCCCACAGGGGGGAATTGGTAGCAATCAGCCCCAGCATTTT	CASSPQGGIGSNQPQHF
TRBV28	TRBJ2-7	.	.	TGTGCCAGCATAGGAAGCGGGTCCCTCTGGGAGCAGTACTTC	CASIGSGSLWEQYF
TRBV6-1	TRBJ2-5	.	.	TGTGCCGGCTCAATATACACTAGGGAGACCCAGTACTTC	CAGSIYTRETQYF
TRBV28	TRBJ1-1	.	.	TGTGCCAGCAGAAAGCGGGGTTTGAACACTGAAGCTTTCTTT	CASRKRGLNTEAFF
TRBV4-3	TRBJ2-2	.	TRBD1	TGCGCCAGCAGCCAAGATCAACGGACAGGGCCCACCGGGGAGCTGTTTTTT	CASSQDQRTGPTGELFF
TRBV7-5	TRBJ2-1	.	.	TGTGTCAGAAGCTCCGAATCTCCAGGGGTCGAGCAGTTCTTC	CVRSSESPGVEQFF
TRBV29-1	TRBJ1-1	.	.	TGCAGCGGAAATCGGGACACCGAAGCTTTCTTT	CSGNRDTEAFF
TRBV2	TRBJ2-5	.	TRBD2	TGTGCATCCCTCGGGGCACTAGCGGGGAGGGCCCAGTACTTC	CASLGALAGRAQYF
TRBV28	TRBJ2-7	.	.	TGTGCCAGCAGAACCCATCAGAGGGCCGTGCTTTACGAGCAGTACTTC	CASRTHQRAVLYEQYF
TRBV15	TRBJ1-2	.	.	TGTGCCACCAGTCAGGGGCCCGGACTTGGCTACACCTTC	CATSQGPGLGYTF
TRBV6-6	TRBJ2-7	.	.	TGTGCCAGCAGCCTCACCATCTCCTACGAGCAGTACTTC	CASSLTISYEQYF
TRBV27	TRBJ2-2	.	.	TGTGCCAGCAGTCTGGGACTGGCAACCGGGGAGCTGTTTTTT	CASSLGLATGELFF
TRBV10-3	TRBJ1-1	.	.	TGTGCCATCAGTGACCTCAACAGGGTGAGCGCTGAAGCTTTCTTT	CAISDLNRVSAEAFF
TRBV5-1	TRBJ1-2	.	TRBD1	TGCGCCAGCAGCTTGGACTCTATGCGGACAGGGGCGGACTACACCTTC	CASSLDSMRTGADYTF
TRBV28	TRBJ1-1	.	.	TGTGCCAGCAGTTTAGCAGGGTCAAACACTGAAGCTTTCTTT	CASSLAGSNTEAFF
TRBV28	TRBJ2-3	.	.	TGTGCCAGCAGTTTAATTACGGATTCCACAGATACGCAGTATTTT	CASSLITDSTDTQYF
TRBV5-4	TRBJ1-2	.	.	TGTGCCAGCAGCTCTACCCGGGTTTCTTATGGCTACACCTTC	CASSSTRVSYGYTF
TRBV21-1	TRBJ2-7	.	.	TGTGCCAGCGGAAAGCGCGACGAGCAGTACTTC	CASGKRDEQYF
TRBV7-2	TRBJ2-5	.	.	TGTGCCAGCAGCGCTGGGGAGGGGGCCTGGGAGACCCAGTACTTC	CASSAGEGAWETQYF
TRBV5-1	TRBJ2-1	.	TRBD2	TGCGCCAGCAGCGGGGGACTAGCGGGTTCCTACAATGAGCAGTTCTTC	CASSGGLAGSYNEQFF
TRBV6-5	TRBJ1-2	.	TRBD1	TGTGCCAGCAGTACCCCACGACAGGGGGCGCGTGGCTACACCTTC	CASSTPRQGARGYTF
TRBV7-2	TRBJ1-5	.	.	TGTGCCAGCAGCTCCCCCGCTGGCAATCAGCCCCAGCATTTT	CASSSPAGNQPQHF
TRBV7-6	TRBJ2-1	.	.	TGTGCCAGCAGCCGGACGGGAAACAATGAGCAGTTCTTC	CASSRTGNNEQFF
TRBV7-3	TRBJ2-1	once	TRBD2	TGTGCCAGCAGCTTCACGTGGGGGGGAAGAAATGAGCAGTTCTTC	CASSFTWGGRNEQFF
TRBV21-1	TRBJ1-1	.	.	TGTGCCAGCAGCAAATACACTGAAGCTTTCTTT	CASSKYTEAFF
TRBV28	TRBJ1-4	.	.	TGTGCCAGCTCCCTGGCGTCGGCAGACGCAACTAATGAAAAACTGTTTTTT	CASSLASADATNEKLFF
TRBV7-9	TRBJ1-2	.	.	TGTGCCAGCAGCTTAGCGCAGGGAAACTATGGCTACACCTTC	CASSLAQGNYGYTF
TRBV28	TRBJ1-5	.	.	TGTGCCAGCAGTTTAGCTGCTCCAGGGCCCCAGCATTTT	CASSLAAPGPQHF
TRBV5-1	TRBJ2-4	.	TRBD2	TGCGCCAGCAGCCTGGGACTAGCGGGAGAGACTGCTCAGTACTTC	CASSLGLAGETAQYF
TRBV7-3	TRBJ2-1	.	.	TGTGCCAGCAGCTTATTTCGGGAAGCCTACAATGAGCAGTTCTTC	CASSLFREAYNEQFF
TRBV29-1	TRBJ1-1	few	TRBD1	TGCAGCGGGGGGACCTTTCGGTCAGGGGGCAACACTGAAGCTTTCTTT	CSGGTFRSGGNTEAFF